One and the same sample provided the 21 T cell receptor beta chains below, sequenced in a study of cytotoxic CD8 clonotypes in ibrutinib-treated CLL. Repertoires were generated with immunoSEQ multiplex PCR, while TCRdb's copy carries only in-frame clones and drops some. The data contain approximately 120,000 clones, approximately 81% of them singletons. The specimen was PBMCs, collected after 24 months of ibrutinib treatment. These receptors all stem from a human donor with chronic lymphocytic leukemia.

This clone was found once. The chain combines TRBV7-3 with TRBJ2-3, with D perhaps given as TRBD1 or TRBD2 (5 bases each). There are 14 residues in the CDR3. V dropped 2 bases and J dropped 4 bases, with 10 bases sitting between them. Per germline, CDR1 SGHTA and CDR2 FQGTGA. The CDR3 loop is CASSLSGTPDTQYF. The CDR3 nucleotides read TGTGCCAGCAGCTTATCAGGGACCCCAGATACGCAGTATTTT. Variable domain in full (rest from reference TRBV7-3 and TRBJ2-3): GAGVSQTPSNKVTEKGKYVELRCDPISGHTALYWYRQSLGQGPEFLIYFQGTGAADDSGLPNDRFFAVRPEGSVSTLKIQRTERGDSAVYLCASSLSGTPDTQYFGPGTRLTVL.

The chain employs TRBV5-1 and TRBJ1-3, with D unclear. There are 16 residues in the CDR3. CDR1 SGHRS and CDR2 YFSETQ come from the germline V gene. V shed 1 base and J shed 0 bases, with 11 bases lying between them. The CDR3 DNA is TGCGCCAGCAGCTTGTTGTCTCCGGACTCTGGAAACACCATATATTTT. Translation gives CASSLLSPDSGNTIYF.

In DNA form, the CDR3 reads TGTGCCAGCAGCGACACCTGGACCCTAACCCTGCCCTTTGAAGCTTTCTTT. Translating it yields CASSDTWTLTLPFEAFF. The chain employs TRBV7-8 and TRBJ1-1; D is uncertain. V shed 5 bases and J shed 7 bases, with 26 bases lying between them. Germline lookup yields CDR1 SGHVS and CDR2 FQNEAQ. CDR3 length: 17 residues. Full variable domain (rest looked up from reference TRBV7-8 and TRBJ1-1): GAGVSQSPRYKVAKRGQDVALRCDPISGHVSLFWYQQALGQGPEFLTYFQNEAQLDKSGLPSDRFFAERPEGSVSTLKIQRTQQEDSAVYLCASSDTWTLTLPFEAFFGQGTRLTVV.

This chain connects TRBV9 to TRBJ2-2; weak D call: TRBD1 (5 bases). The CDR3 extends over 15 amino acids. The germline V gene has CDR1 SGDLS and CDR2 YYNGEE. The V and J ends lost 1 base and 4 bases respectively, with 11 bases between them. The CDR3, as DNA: TGTGCCAGCAGCGTAATAGACAGCTCCACCGGGGAGCTGTTTTTT. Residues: CASSVIDSSTGELFF.

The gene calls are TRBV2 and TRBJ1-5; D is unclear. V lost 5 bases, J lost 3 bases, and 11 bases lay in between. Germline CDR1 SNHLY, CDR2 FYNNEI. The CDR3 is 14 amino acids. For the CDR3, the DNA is TGTGCCAGCAGTCTGGCTCGGCTCAATCAGCCCCAGCATTTT. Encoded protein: CASSLARLNQPQHF.

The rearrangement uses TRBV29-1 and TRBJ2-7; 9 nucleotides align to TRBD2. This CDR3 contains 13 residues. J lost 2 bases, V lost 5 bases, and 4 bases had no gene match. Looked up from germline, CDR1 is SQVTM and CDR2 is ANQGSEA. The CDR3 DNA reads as TGCAGCGTTCCGGGGACTAGCCCCTACGAGCAGTACTTC. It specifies CSVPGTSPYEQYF.

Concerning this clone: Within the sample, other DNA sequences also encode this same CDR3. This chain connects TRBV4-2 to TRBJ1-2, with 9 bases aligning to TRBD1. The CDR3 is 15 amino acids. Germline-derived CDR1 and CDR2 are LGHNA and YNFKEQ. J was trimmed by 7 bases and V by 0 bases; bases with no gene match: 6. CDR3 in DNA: TGTGCCAGCAGCCAAGATCGGGGACAGGGCGGTGGCTACACCTTC. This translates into CASSQDRGQGGGYTF.

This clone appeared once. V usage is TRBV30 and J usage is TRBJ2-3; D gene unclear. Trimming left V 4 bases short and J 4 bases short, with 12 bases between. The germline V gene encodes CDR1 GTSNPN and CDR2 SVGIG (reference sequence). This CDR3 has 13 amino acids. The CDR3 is CAWNSQGADTQYF. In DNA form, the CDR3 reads TGTGCCTGGAACAGCCAAGGCGCAGATACGCAGTATTTT.

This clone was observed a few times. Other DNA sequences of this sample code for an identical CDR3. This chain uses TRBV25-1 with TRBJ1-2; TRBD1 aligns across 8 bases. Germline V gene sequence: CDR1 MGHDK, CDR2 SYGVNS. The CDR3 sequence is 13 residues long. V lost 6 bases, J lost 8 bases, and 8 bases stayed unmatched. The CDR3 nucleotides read TGTGCCAGCAGGACAGGGGCTACGTTCGGCTACACCTTC. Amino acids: CASRTGATFGYTF.

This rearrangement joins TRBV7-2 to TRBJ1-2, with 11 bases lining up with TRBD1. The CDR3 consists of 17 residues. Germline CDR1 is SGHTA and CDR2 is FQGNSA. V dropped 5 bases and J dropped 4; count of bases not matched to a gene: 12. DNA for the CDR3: TGTGCCAGCAGCCTGGGACAGGGGGGCTCCCTAGGCTATGGCTACACCTTC. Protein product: CASSLGQGGSLGYGYTF.

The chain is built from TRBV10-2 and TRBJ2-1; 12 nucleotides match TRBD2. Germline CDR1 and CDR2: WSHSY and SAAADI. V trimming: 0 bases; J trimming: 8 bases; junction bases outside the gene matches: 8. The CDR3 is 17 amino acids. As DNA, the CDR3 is TGCGCCAGCAGTGAGTCGTGGGCTAGCGGGGGGGCCTATGAGCAGTTCTTC. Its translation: CASSESWASGGAYEQFF.

Here the CDR3 reads CASREFTSGGHNEQFF. The DNA of the CDR3 is TGTGCCAGCAGGGAATTCACTAGCGGGGGGCACAATGAGCAGTTCTTC. The genes are TRBV2 and TRBJ2-1, with 12 positions matching TRBD2. Germline CDR1 reads SNHLY; CDR2 reads FYNNEI. V dropped 6 bases and J dropped 5; count of bases not matched to a gene: 8. The CDR3 contains 16 residues.

CDR3 nucleotides: TGTGCCAGCTCACAGGTTGACAGCTATAATTCACCCCTCCACTTT. It translates to CASSQVDSYNSPLHF. The chain has TRBV18 and TRBJ1-6; tentative D call: TRBD1 (5 bases). Germline lookup yields CDR1 KGHSH and CDR2 LQKENI. The ends were cut back, 4 bases at V and 3 bases at J, with 10 bases in the middle. This CDR3 comprises 15 residues.

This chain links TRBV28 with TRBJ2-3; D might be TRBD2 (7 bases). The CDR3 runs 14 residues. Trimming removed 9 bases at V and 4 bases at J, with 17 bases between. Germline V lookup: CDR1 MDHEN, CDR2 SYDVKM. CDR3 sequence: CASANRGAPDTQYF. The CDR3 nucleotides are TGTGCCAGTGCAAACCGGGGGGCCCCAGATACGCAGTATTTT.

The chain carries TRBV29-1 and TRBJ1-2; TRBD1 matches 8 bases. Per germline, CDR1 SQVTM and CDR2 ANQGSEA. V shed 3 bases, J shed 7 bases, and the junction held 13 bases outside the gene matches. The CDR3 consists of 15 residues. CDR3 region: CSVEDQGQVGFGYTF. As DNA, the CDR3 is TGCAGCGTTGAGGATCAGGGACAGGTGGGATTTGGCTACACCTTC.

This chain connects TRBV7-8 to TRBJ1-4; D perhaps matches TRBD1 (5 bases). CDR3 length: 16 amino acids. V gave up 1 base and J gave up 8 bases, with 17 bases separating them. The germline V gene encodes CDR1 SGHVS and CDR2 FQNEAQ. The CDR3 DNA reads TGTGCCAGCAGCTTAGGATTGGGACCTTTCGGCGAAAAACTGTTTTTT. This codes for CASSLGLGPFGEKLFF.

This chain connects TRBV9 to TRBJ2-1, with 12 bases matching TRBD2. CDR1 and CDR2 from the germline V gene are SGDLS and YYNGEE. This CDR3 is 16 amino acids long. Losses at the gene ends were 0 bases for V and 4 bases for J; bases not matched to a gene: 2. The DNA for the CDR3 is TGTGCCAGCAGCGTAGGAGGGACTAGCGGGTACAATGAGCAGTTCTTC. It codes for CASSVGGTSGYNEQFF.

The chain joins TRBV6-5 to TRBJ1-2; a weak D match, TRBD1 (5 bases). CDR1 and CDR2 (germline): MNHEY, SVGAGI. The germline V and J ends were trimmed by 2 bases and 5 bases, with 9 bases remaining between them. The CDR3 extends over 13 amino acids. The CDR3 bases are TGTGCCAGCAGTTACGTGGGGGGATATGGCTACACCTTC. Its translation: CASSYVGGYGYTF.

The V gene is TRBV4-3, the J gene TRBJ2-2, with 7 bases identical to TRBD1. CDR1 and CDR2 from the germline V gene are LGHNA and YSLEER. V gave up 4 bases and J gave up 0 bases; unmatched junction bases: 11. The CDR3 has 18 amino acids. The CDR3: CASSLRQQGIANTGELFF. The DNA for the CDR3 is TGCGCCAGCAGCCTACGACAACAGGGGATCGCGAACACCGGGGAGCTGTTTTTT.

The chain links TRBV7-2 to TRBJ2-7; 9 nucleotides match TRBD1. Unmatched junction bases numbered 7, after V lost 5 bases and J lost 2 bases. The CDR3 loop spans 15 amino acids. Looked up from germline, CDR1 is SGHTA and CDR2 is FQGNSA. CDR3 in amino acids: CASSAETGGPYEQYF. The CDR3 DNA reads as TGTGCCAGCAGCGCCGAGACAGGGGGTCCCTACGAGCAGTACTTC. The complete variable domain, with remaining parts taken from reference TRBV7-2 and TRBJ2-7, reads GAGVSQSPSNKVTEKGKDVELRCDPISGHTALYWYRQSLGQGLEFLIYFQGNSAPDKSGLPSDRFSAERTGGSVSTLTIQRTQQEDSAVYLCASSAETGGPYEQYFGPGTRLTVT.

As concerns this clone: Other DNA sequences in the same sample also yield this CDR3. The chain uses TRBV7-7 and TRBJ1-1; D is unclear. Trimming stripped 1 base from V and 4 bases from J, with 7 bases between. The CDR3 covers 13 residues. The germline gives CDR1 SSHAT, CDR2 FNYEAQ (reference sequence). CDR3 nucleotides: TGTGCCAGCAGCTTAGTGCGGGGCACTGAAGCTTTCTTT. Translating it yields CASSLVRGTEAFF.